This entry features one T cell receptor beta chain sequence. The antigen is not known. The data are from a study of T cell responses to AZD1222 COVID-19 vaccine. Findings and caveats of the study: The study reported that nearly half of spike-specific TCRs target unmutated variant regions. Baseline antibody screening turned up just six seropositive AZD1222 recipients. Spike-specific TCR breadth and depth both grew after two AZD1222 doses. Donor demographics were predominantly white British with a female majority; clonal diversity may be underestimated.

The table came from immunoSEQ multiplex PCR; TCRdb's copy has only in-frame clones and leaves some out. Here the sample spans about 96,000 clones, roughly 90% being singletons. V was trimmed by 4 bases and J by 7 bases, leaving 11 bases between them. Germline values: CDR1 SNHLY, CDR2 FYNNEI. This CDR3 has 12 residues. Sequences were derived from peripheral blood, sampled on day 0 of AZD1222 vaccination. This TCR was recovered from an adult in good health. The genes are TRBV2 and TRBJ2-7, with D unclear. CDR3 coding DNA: TGTGCCAGCAGTGCTTCCCCCCGGGAGCAGTACTTC. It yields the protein CASSASPREQYF. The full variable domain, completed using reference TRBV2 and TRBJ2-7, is EPEVTQTPSHQVTQMGQEVILRCVPISNHLYFYWYRQILGQKVEFLVSFYNNEISEKSEIFDDQFSVERPDGSNFTLKIRSTKLEDSAMYFCASSASPREQYFGPGTRLTVT.